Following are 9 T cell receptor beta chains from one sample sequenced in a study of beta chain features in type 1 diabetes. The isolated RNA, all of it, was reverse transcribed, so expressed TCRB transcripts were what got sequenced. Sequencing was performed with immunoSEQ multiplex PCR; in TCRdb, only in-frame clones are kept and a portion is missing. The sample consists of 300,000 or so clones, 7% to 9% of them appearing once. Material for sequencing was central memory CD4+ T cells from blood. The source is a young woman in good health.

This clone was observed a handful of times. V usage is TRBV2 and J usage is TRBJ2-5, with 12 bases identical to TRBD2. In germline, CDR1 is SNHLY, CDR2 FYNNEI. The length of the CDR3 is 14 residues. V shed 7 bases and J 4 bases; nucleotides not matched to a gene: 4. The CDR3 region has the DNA TGTGCCAGCATGCCTAGCGGGAGGGGAGAGACCCAGTACTTC. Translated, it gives CASMPSGRGETQYF.

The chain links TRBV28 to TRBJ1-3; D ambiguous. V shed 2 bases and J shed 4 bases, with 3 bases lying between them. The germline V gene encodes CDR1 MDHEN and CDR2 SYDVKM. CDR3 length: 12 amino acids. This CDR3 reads CASSLVGNTIYF. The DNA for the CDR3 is TGTGCCAGCAGTTTAGTGGGAAACACCATATATTTT.

The CDR3 loop reads CSAYTGTSETYEQYF. DNA for the CDR3: TGCAGCGCCTATACCGGGACTAGCGAAACCTACGAGCAGTACTTC. The chain combines TRBV29-1 with TRBJ2-7, with 10 bases lining up with TRBD2. The CDR3 spans 15 residues. Germline lookup yields CDR1 SQVTM and CDR2 ANQGSEA. The V gene end was trimmed by 7 bases and the J gene end by 2 bases; junction bases not matched to a gene: 11.

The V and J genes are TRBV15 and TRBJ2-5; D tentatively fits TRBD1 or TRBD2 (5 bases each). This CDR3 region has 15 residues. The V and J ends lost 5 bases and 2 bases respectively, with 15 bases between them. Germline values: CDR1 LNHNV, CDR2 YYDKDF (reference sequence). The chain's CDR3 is CATSRRSGPQETQYF. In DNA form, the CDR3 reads TGTGCCACCAGCCGGCGTTCGGGGCCACAAGAGACCCAGTACTTC.

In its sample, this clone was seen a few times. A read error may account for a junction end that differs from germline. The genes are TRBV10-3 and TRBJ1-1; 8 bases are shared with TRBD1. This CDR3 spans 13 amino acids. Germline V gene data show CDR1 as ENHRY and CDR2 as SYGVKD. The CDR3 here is CASSADREREAFF. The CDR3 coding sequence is TGTGCCAGCAGTGCGGACAGGGAGCGTGAAGCTTTCTTT.

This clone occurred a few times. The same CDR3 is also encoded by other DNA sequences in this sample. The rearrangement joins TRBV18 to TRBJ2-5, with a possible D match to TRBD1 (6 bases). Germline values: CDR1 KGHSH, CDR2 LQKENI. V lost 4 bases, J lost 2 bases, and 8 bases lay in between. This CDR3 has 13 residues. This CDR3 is CASSLGQQETQYF. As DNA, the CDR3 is TGTGCCAGCTCACTCGGACAGCAAGAGACCCAGTACTTC.

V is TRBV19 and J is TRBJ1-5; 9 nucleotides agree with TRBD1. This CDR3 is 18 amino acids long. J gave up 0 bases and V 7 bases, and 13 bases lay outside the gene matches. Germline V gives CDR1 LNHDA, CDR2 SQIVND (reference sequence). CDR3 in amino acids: CASMGRQGDLYSNQPQHF. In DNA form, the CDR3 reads TGTGCCAGTATGGGACGACAGGGGGACTTATATAGCAATCAGCCCCAGCATTTT.

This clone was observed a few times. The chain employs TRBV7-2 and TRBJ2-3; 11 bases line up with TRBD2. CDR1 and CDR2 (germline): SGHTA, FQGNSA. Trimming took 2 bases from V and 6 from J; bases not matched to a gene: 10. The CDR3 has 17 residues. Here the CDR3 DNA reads TGTGCCAGCAGCTTATTCCCACTAGCGGGAGTGGGGGATACGCAGTATTTT. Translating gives CASSLFPLAGVGDTQYF.

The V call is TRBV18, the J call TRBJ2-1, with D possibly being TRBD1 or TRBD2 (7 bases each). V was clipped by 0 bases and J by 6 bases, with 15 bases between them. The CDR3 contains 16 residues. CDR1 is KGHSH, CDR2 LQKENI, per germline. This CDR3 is CASSPPQGGIANEQFF. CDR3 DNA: TGTGCCAGCTCACCACCCCAGGGGGGGATTGCCAATGAGCAGTTCTTC.